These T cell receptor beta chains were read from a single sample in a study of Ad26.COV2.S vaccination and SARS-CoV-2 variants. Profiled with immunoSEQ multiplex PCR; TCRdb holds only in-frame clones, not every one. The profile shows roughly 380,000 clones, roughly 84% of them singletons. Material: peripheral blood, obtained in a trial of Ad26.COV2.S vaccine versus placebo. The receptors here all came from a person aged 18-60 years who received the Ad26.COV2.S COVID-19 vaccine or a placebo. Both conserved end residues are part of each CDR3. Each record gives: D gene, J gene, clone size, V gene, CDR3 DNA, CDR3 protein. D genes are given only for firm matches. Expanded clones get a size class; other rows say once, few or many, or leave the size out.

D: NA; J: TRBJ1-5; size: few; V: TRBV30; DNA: TGTGCCTGGAGTGTGGGGCAAAATCAGCCCCAGCATTTT; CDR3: CAWSVGQNQPQHF
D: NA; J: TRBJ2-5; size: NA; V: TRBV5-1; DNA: TGCGCCAGCAGCTTCCAGGGGAGGGAGACCCAGTACTTC; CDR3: CASSFQGRETQYF
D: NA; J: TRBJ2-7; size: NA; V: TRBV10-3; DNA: TGTGCCATCAGTGAGATGACAGGTATTTCCTACGAGCAGTACTTC; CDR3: CAISEMTGISYEQYF
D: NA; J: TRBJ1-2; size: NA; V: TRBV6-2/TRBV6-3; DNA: TGTGCCAGCAGTTACTCGCGAGGGTACTATGGCTACACCTTC; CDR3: CASSYSRGYYGYTF
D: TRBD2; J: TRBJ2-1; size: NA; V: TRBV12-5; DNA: TGTGCTAGTGGTTTGACGAGTACCCGGACTAGCGGGAATGAGCAGTTCTTC; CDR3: CASGLTSTRTSGNEQFF
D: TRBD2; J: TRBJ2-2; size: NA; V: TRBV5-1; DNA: TGCGCCAGCAGCTTTAGCGGGAGCGGGGACGGGGAGCTGTTTTTT; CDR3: CASSFSGSGDGELFF
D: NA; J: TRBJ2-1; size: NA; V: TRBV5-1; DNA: TGCGCCAGCAGCTTGGCCCTGCATGAGCAGTTCTTC; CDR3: CASSLALHEQFF
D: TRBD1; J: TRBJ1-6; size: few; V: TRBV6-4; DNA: TGTGCCAGCAGTGACTCGCCGGACAGGGTCTCACCCCTCCACTTT; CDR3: CASSDSPDRVSPLHF
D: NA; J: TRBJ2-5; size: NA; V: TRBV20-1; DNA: TGCAGTGCGTTCGGGGTAGAGACCCAGTACTTC; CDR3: CSAFGVETQYF
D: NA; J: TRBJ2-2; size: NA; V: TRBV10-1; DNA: TGCGCCAGCCCGATAGCGTGGGAGAACACCGGGGAGCTGTTTTTT; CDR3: CASPIAWENTGELFF
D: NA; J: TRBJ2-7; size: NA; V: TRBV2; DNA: TGTGCCAGCATCGCTACTGAGAATCCCTACGAGCAGTACTTC; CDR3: CASIATENPYEQYF
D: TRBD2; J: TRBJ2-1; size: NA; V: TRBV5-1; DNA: TGCGCCAGCAGCTCCCGACCACTAGCGGGAGAAAACTCCTACAATGAGCAGTTCTTC; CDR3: CASSSRPLAGENSYNEQFF
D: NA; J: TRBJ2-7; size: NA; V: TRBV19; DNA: TGTGCCAGTAGTATAGACAGAACAGGGAAAACAAGCTCCTACGAGCAGTACTTC; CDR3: CASSIDRTGKTSSYEQYF
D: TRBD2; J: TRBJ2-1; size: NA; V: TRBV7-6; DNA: TGTGCCAGCAGCTTAGGCAGCGGGAGTGCCAATGAGCAGTTCTTC; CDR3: CASSLGSGSANEQFF
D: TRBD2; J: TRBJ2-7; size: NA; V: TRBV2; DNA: TGTGCCAGCAGCGCAACTCTGGGACCGGGACTAGCCTACGAGCAGTACTTC; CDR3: CASSATLGPGLAYEQYF
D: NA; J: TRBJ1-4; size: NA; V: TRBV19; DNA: TGTGCCAGTAGTGACCTGGCTAATGAAAAACTGTTTTTT; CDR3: CASSDLANEKLFF
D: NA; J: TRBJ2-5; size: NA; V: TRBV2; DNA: TGTGCCAGCAGGGGAGAAGAGACCCAGTACTTC; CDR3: CASRGEETQYF
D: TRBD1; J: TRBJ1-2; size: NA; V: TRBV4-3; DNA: TGCGCCAGCAGCCAAGATTGGTCCCGGACAGGGGGCTTTGGCTACACCTTC; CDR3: CASSQDWSRTGGFGYTF
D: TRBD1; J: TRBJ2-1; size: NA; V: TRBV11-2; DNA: TGTGCCAGCAGCAAGGACAGGGGGCGAAACAATGAGCAGTTCTTC; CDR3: CASSKDRGRNNEQFF
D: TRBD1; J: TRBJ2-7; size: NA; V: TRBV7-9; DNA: TGTGCCAGCAGCTTACTTACACAGGGGAAGGAAGTATTC; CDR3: CASSLLTQGKEVF
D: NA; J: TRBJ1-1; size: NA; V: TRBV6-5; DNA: TGTGCCAGCAGTTTGAACGGGGGTAACACTGAAGCTTTCTTT; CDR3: CASSLNGGNTEAFF
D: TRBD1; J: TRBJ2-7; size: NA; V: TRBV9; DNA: TGTGCCAGCAGCGCCCGGGACAGTGTCTATGGGGAGCAGTACTTC; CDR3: CASSARDSVYGEQYF
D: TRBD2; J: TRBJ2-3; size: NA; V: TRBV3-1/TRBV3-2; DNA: TGTGCCAGCAGCCAAGCGAGCCCTAGCGGGAGGCCAACTACGCAGTATTTT; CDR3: CASSQASPSGRPTTQYF
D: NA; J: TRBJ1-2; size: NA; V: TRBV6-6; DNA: TGTGCCAGCAGTTACTCGAGGGGCGACTACAACTATGGCTACACCTTC; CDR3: CASSYSRGDYNYGYTF
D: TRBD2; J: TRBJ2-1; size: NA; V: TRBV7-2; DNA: TGTGCCAGCAGCCCCCAATCTAGCGGGGGGGAGCAGTTCTTC; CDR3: CASSPQSSGGEQFF
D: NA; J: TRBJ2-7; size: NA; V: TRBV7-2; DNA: TGTGCCAGCAGCTCGACCGGGGCCGCCTACGAGCAGTACTTC; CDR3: CASSSTGAAYEQYF
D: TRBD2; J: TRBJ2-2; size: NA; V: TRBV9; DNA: TGTGCCAGCAGCGTTGGGACTAGCGGGAGTGGCGGCGGGGAGCTGTTTTTT; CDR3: CASSVGTSGSGGGELFF
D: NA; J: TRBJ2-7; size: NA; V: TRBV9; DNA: TGTGCCAGCAGCGTAGCTGCAAGCTACTCCTACGAGCAGTACTTC; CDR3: CASSVAASYSYEQYF
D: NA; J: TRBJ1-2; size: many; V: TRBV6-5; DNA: TGTGCCAGCAGACTGACATCCTTTAACTATGGCTACACCTTC; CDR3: CASRLTSFNYGYTF
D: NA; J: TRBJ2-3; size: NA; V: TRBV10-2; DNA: TGCGCCAGCAGTGAATGGAGGAGCACAGATACGCAGTATTTT; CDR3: CASSEWRSTDTQYF
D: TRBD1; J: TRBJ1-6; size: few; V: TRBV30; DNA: TGTGCCTGGAACAGGGGATCTTCACCCCTCCACTTT; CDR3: CAWNRGSSPLHF
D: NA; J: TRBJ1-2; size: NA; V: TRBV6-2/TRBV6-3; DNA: TGTGCCAGCAGTTACTCCGAGGGGAACGGGGGCTACACCTTC; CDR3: CASSYSEGNGGYTF
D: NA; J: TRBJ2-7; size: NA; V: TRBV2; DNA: TGTGCCAGCGGTTTCCGGGACGAGCAGTACTTC; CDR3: CASGFRDEQYF
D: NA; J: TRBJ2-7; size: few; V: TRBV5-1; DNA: TGCGCCAGCAGCTTGGTTACCGCCTCCTACGAGCAGTACTTC; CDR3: CASSLVTASYEQYF
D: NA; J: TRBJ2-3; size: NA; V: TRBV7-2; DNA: TGTGCCAGCAGCTTCACGCAGAGACAAGATACGCAGTATTTT; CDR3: CASSFTQRQDTQYF
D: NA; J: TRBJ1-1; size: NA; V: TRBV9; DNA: TGTGCCAGCAGCGGCTCGGGCCCCCTTGAAGCTTTCTTT; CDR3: CASSGSGPLEAFF
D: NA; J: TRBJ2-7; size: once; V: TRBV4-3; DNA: TGCGCCAGCAGCCAAGATGAGGGGACGCACGAGCAGTACTTC; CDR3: CASSQDEGTHEQYF
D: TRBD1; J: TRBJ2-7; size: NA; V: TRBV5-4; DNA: TGTGCCAGCAGCCCGCCCCCGGGACAGGGTGCCGACGAGCAGTACTTC; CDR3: CASSPPPGQGADEQYF
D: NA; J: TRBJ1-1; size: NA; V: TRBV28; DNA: TGTGCCAGCAGTTTACCAGCTTCGTGGAAAGCTTTCTTT; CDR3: CASSLPASWKAFF
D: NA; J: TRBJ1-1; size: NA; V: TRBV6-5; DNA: TGTGCCAGCACAACGACCCGGGACACTGAAGCTTTCTTT; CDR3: CASTTTRDTEAFF
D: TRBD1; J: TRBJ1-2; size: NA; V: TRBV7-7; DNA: TGTGCTAGCAGCTTAGGGTGGGACAGACGATATGGCTACACCTTC; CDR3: CASSLGWDRRYGYTF
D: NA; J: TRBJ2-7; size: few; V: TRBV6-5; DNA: TGTGCCAGCAGTTATCGACAGACAAGCTACGAGCAGTACTTC; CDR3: CASSYRQTSYEQYF
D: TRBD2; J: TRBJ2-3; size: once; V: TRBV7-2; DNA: TGTGCCAGCAGCCCGAGGACTAGCGGAGGAGATACGCAGTATTTT; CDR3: CASSPRTSGGDTQYF
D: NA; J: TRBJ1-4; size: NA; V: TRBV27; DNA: TGTGCCAGCAGTTTCGGTGAAAAACTGTTTTTT; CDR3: CASSFGEKLFF
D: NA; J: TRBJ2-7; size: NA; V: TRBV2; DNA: TGTGCCAGCAGAGGATACTACGAGCAGTACTTC; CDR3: CASRGYYEQYF
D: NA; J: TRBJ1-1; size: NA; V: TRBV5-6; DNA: TGTGCCAGCAGCTTGGTGGGCACTGAAGCTTTCTTT; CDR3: CASSLVGTEAFF
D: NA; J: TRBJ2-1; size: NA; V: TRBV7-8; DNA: TGTGCCAGCACCACCGATAGCGGACCTTACAATGAGCAGTTCTTC; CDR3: CASTTDSGPYNEQFF
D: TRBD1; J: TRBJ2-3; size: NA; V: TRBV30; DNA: TGTGCCTGGAGGACAGGGAGCCTAAGCACAGATACGCAGTATTTT; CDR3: CAWRTGSLSTDTQYF
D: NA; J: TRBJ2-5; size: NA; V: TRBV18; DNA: TGTGCCAGCTCACCACCAAATAGGGAGGAGACCCAGTACTTC; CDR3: CASSPPNREETQYF
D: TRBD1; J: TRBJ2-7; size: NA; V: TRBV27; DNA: TGTGCCAGCAGTTTATTCCGGGGACAGGGGAACGAGCAGTACTTC; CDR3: CASSLFRGQGNEQYF
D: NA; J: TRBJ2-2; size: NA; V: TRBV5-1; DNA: TGCGCCAGCAGCTTCTACACCGGGGAGCTGTTTTTT; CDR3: CASSFYTGELFF
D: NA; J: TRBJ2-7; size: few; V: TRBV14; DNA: TGTGCCAGCAGCCAAGATTGGCGGCGCGAGCAGTACTTC; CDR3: CASSQDWRREQYF
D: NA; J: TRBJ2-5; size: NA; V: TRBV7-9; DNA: TGTGCCAGCAACCCGGGAACCGCGTGGGGGGATGGAGGGGAGACCCAGTACTTC; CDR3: CASNPGTAWGDGGETQYF
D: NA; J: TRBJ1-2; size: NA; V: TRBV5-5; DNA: TGTGCCAGCAGGGGGACGCAAGGGAACTATGGCTACACCTTC; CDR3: CASRGTQGNYGYTF
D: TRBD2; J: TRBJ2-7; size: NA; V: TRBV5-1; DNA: TGCGCCAGCAGCTCCCGGACTAGCGCCTACGAGCAGTACTTC; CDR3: CASSSRTSAYEQYF
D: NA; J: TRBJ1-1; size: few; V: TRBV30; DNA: TGTGCCTGGCGCAGGGAACTGAACACTGAAGCTTTCTTT; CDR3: CAWRRELNTEAFF